These 17 T cell receptor beta chains came from one sample sequenced in a study of cytomegalovirus exposure and HLA in healthy donors. The PCR contained 60 Vbeta and 13 Jbeta primers. Clones were sequenced by immunoSEQ multiplex PCR, and TCRdb holds only the in-frame ones, with some missing. The table lists about 130,000 clones, 73% of them singletons. Material: PBMCs. Receptors originate from a woman aged 40 to 55 in good health and CMV-seropositive.

The table lists this clone with a few counts. The chain carries TRBV28 and TRBJ1-1; TRBD1 agrees at 8 bases. The CDR3 totals 14 residues. Germline values: CDR1 MDHEN, CDR2 SYDVKM. After removal of 2 bases from V and 1 base from J, the junction contained 0 bases not matched to a gene. CDR3 residues: CASSLGTGNTEAFF. DNA for the CDR3: TGTGCCAGCAGTTTAGGGACAGGGAACACTGAAGCTTTCTTT.

This chain connects TRBV10-3 to TRBJ2-1; 7 nucleotides agree with TRBD1. CDR1 is ENHRY, CDR2 SYGVKD, per germline. This CDR3 is 16 amino acids long. Germline trimming cut 4 bases from V and 0 bases from J; bases unmatched to any gene: 6. CDR3 residues: CAISGSRGSSYNEQFF. CDR3 nucleotides: TGTGCCATCAGTGGGTCCAGGGGGAGCTCCTACAATGAGCAGTTCTTC.

The chain joins TRBV28 to TRBJ1-6, with 7 bases aligning to TRBD1. This CDR3 has 13 amino acids. V shed 6 bases, J shed 10 bases, and the junction held 6 bases outside the gene matches. Germline lookup yields CDR1 MDHEN and CDR2 SYDVKM. The CDR3 DNA follows: TGTGCCAGCAGGGCAGGGGGTGTCTCACCCCTCCACTTT. This sequence encodes CASRAGGVSPLHF.

This chain uses TRBV11-2 with TRBJ2-3; 7 positions agree with TRBD2. There are 15 residues in the CDR3. The V segment lost 5 bases and the J segment 1 base; nucleotides outside the gene matches: 6. Germline values: CDR1 SGHAT, CDR2 FQNNGV. The DNA for the CDR3 is TGTGCCAGCAGCGCAGGGAGGGGAGGCACAGATACGCAGTATTTT. Translating gives CASSAGRGGTDTQYF.

CDR3 nucleotides: TGTGCCAGCATTCAGGACTCCGGGGCTTTCTTT. As protein: CASIQDSGAFF. V usage is TRBV7-8 and J usage is TRBJ1-1; D not certain. The CDR3 extends over 11 amino acids. Germline loops: CDR1 SGHVS, CDR2 FQNEAQ. Trimming shortened V by 7 bases and J by 11 bases, and 14 bases separated the two germline ends.

This chain joins TRBV7-9 and TRBJ1-1; D ambiguous. Germline CDR1 and CDR2: SEHNR and FQNEAQ (reference sequence). V gave up 4 bases and J gave up 4 bases, with 10 bases separating them. This CDR3 region has 13 residues. The CDR3 loop reads CASSYPSRTEAFF. CDR3 coding DNA: TGTGCCAGCAGCTACCCCAGTCGCACTGAAGCTTTCTTT.

This clone was found a few times. V gene TRBV4-1 combines with J gene TRBJ1-1; no firm D call. The germline gives CDR1 MGHRA, CDR2 YSYEKL. V shed 1 base and J shed 1 base, with 7 bases lying between them. The CDR3 has 14 residues. CDR3 sequence (DNA): TGCGCCAGCAGCCAAGTAGTTACGAACACTGAAGCTTTCTTT. Its translation: CASSQVVTNTEAFF.

The J gene is TRBJ1-3, the V gene TRBV4-2, with a possible D match to TRBD1 (6 bases). Germline V CDR1 and CDR2: LGHNA, YNFKEQ. The V gene lost 2 bases and the J gene lost 8 bases, with 13 bases spanning the gap. CDR3 length: 14 amino acids. This CDR3 reads CASSQLAGVDTIYF. DNA of the CDR3: TGTGCCAGCAGCCAACTGGCAGGGGTGGACACCATATATTTT.

The chain combines TRBV10-3 with TRBJ2-3; 7 positions match TRBD2. Germline V gene lookup returns CDR1 ENHRY and CDR2 SYGVKD. V lost 1 base to trimming and J lost 1 base; unmatched junction nucleotides: 5. The CDR3 is 16 amino acids. CDR3 sequence (DNA): TGTGCCATCAGTGAGTTGGCTAGCGGAGGCACAGATACGCAGTATTTT. It translates to CAISELASGGTDTQYF.

The genes are TRBV7-9 and TRBJ2-7, with 9 bases matching TRBD1. The CDR3 is made up of 14 amino acids. The trim removed 5 bases at V and 5 bases at J, leaving 7 bases unmatched. Germline lookup yields CDR1 SEHNR and CDR2 FQNEAQ (reference sequence). CDR3 protein: CASSSGQGRNEQYF. The CDR3 DNA follows: TGTGCCAGCAGCAGTGGACAGGGGAGGAACGAGCAGTACTTC. Drawing the rest from reference TRBV7-9 and TRBJ2-7, the complete variable domain is DTGVSQNPRHKITKRGQNVTFRCDPISEHNRLYWYRQTLGQGPEFLTYFQNEAQLEKSRLLSDRFSAERPKGSFSTLEIQRTEQGDSAMYLCASSSGQGRNEQYFGPGTRLTVT.

This chain joins TRBV28 and TRBJ1-1, with 12 bases aligning to TRBD1. The CDR3 sequence is 13 residues long. Germline CDR1 MDHEN, CDR2 SYDVKM. The V and J ends lost 6 bases and 7 bases, in that order; junction bases with no gene match: 3. As DNA, the CDR3 is TGTGCCAGCAGGGGACAGGGGGCAAGTGAAGCTTTCTTT. Its translation is CASRGQGASEAFF.

The genes are TRBV5-6 and TRBJ2-7; 7 bases fit TRBD1. The CDR3 is made up of 17 amino acids. CDR1 and CDR2 from the germline V gene are SGHDT and YYEEEE. The ends lost 1 base at V and 6 bases at J; junction bases unmatched: 16. CDR3 DNA: TGTGCCAGCAGCTTGCGGCTCACAGGGGCGGCCCGCCGCGAGCAGTACTTC. It codes for CASSLRLTGAARREQYF.

The chain recombines TRBV28 with TRBJ1-6; D unresolved. Germline V gene lookup returns CDR1 MDHEN and CDR2 SYDVKM. V lost 5 bases to trimming and J lost 5 bases, with 10 bases between them. This CDR3 has 14 amino acids. The CDR3 loop reads CASSPISDNSPLHF. The CDR3 DNA reads as TGTGCCAGCAGTCCCATCAGTGATAATTCACCCCTCCACTTT.

The chain couples TRBV7-2 to TRBJ2-1; unclear D gene. CDR3 length: 14 residues. Germline V gene data show CDR1 as SGHTA and CDR2 as FQGNSA. Between the trimmed V and J ends, which lost 1 base and 7 bases, there was a span of 11 bases. The CDR3: CASSLVLNGNEQFF. Written as DNA, the CDR3 is TGTGCCAGCAGCTTAGTTCTGAACGGGAATGAGCAGTTCTTC.

The rearrangement links TRBV6-1 to TRBJ2-5; 9 bases align to TRBD2. V dropped 3 bases and J dropped 6; count of bases not matched to a gene: 8. The CDR3 has 15 residues. Per germline, CDR1 MNHNS and CDR2 SASEGT. CDR3 protein: CASSDWRGGLKTQYF. Written as DNA, the CDR3 is TGTGCCAGCAGTGACTGGCGGGGGGGCTTAAAGACCCAGTACTTC.

The chain has TRBV7-9 and TRBJ2-2; D unclear. CDR1 SEHNR and CDR2 FQNEAQ come from the germline V gene (reference sequence). There are 14 residues in the CDR3. V lost 5 bases to trimming and J lost 0 bases, with 7 bases between them. CDR3 coding DNA: TGTGCCAGCAGCGTCGACACGAACACCGGGGAGCTGTTTTTT. It specifies CASSVDTNTGELFF.

The chain links TRBV30 to TRBJ2-3; D is perhaps TRBD2 (5 bases). The V end lost 3 bases, the J end lost 0 bases, and 25 bases lay between the germline ends. CDR1 is GTSNPN, CDR2 SVGIG, per germline (reference sequence). The length of the CDR3 is 19 residues. CDR3 nucleotides: TGTGCCTGGAGCTTCTCTCTAACCCCGGGGTTCGGTAGCACAGATACGCAGTATTTT. This gives the protein CAWSFSLTPGFGSTDTQYF.